These 20 T cell receptor beta chains share one sample of origin, sequenced in a study of beta chain features in type 1 diabetes. Findings and caveats of the study: All four CD4+ subsets of Type 1 diabetes patients contained TCRB CDR3s that were moderately but significantly shorter.

These receptors' targets are unknown. Reverse transcription of all isolated RNA meant that expressed TCRB transcripts were sequenced. This table comes from immunoSEQ multiplex PCR, and its TCRdb copy is limited to in-frame clones, with some not included. The sample lists fewer than 300,000 clones, under 13% occurring once. The sample taken for sequencing was naive CD4+ T cells from blood. The receptors shown here come from a man younger than 40 with type 1 diabetes.

The table lists this clone with a few counts. CDR3 residues: CAISDVARGPTEQYF. DNA of the CDR3: TGTGCCATCAGTGATGTGGCCAGGGGGCCTACCGAGCAGTACTTC. V usage is TRBV10-3 and J usage is TRBJ2-7, with 8 bases that match TRBD1. Germline CDR1 reads ENHRY; CDR2 reads SYGVKD. CDR3 size: 15 residues. J lost 6 bases, V lost 3 bases, and 10 bases had no gene match.

The chain recombines TRBV29-1 with TRBJ2-2, with 8 bases identical to TRBD1. The V segment lost 7 bases and the J segment 6 bases; nucleotides outside the gene matches: 7. Germline V gene sequence: CDR1 SQVTM, CDR2 ANQGSEA. The CDR3 covers 13 residues. In nucleotides, the CDR3 is TGCAGCGCACGGGACAGGTTTCCCGGGGAGCTGTTTTTT. Its translation: CSARDRFPGELFF.

The table lists this clone with a count of one. The gene calls are TRBV18 and TRBJ1-2; no clear D gene. The V gene's germline CDR1 is KGHSH and CDR2 LQKENI. Trimming left V 2 bases short and J 0 bases short, with 7 bases between. The CDR3 consists of 14 residues. The CDR3 sequence is CASSPGPANYGYTF. CDR3 DNA sequence: TGTGCCAGCTCACCAGGGCCAGCTAACTATGGCTACACCTTC.

The V gene is TRBV29-1, the J gene TRBJ1-1, with 10 nucleotides matching TRBD1. Germline V gene data show CDR1 as SQVTM and CDR2 as ANQGSEA. The trim removed 6 bases at V and 5 bases at J, leaving 6 bases unmatched. CDR3 length: 13 residues. CDR3 sequence: CSVVDRGWTEAFF. In nucleotides, the CDR3 is TGCAGCGTGGTGGACAGGGGGTGGACTGAAGCTTTCTTT.

This chain uses TRBV9 with TRBJ1-2; no firm D call. This CDR3 comprises 16 residues. Germline V gives CDR1 SGDLS, CDR2 YYNGEE. V shed 4 bases and J shed 3 bases, with 19 bases lying between them. CDR3 region: CASSRSSRSPHYGYTF. The DNA for the CDR3 is TGTGCCAGCAGCCGGTCCTCTCGGAGCCCGCACTATGGCTACACCTTC.

This clone was seen a handful of times. This chain connects TRBV29-1 to TRBJ2-3, with 10 positions matching TRBD1. Germline V gene data show CDR1 as SQVTM and CDR2 as ANQGSEA. The ends lost 6 bases at V and 6 bases at J; junction bases unmatched: 9. This CDR3 spans 14 amino acids. The CDR3 loop reads CSVPGTGASDTQYF. The CDR3 DNA is TGCAGCGTGCCCGGGACAGGGGCTTCTGATACGCAGTATTTT.

The chain is built from TRBV5-6 and TRBJ1-5; 7 bases line up with TRBD1. V lost 4 bases and J lost 4; bases outside the gene matches: 5. This CDR3 is 14 amino acids long. Germline lookup yields CDR1 SGHDT and CDR2 YYEEEE. CDR3 in amino acids: CASSLTGLNQPQHF. DNA of the CDR3: TGTGCCAGCAGCCTGACAGGGTTAAATCAGCCCCAGCATTTT. The full variable domain, rest sourced from reference TRBV5-6 and TRBJ1-5, is DAGVTQSPTHLIKTRGQQVTLRCSPKSGHDTVSWYQQALGQGPQFIFQYYEEEERQRGNFPDRFSGHQFPNYSSELNVNALLLGDSALYLCASSLTGLNQPQHFGDGTRLSIL.

The chain links TRBV7-2 to TRBJ2-3; 8 nucleotides match TRBD1. Germline V gene sequence: CDR1 SGHTA, CDR2 FQGNSA. Trimming cost V 3 bases and J 5 bases; bases outside gene matches: 4. The CDR3 runs to 14 residues. The CDR3 region is CASSFAGQGDTQYF. CDR3 sequence (DNA): TGTGCCAGCAGCTTCGCCGGACAGGGAGATACGCAGTATTTT. The variable domain in full, completed from reference TRBV7-2 and TRBJ2-3, reads GAGVSQSPSNKVTEKGKDVELRCDPISGHTALYWYRQSLGQGLEFLIYFQGNSAPDKSGLPSDRFSAERTGGSVSTLTIQRTQQEDSAVYLCASSFAGQGDTQYFGPGTRLTVL.

The V call is TRBV9, the J call TRBJ2-1; 7 positions match TRBD1. This CDR3 contains 16 residues. The V segment lost 3 bases and the J segment 6 bases; nucleotides outside the gene matches: 12. Germline V CDR1 and CDR2: SGDLS, YYNGEE. The CDR3: CASSAGQDPLGNEQFF. In DNA, the CDR3 is TGTGCCAGCAGCGCCGGACAGGATCCTTTAGGCAATGAGCAGTTCTTC.

This clone was found a few times. The gene calls are TRBV6-1 and TRBJ1-2, with TRBD1 identical over 7 bases. CDR1 and CDR2 from the germline V gene are MNHNS and SASEGT. The CDR3 extends over 13 amino acids. Trimming cost V 8 bases and J 4 bases; bases outside gene matches: 7. CDR3 bases: TGTGCCAGCTTCGGGACAGCCTCCTATGGCTACACCTTC. The encoded protein is CASFGTASYGYTF.

The genes are TRBV5-1 and TRBJ2-5; maybe TRBD2 (5 bases). CDR1 and CDR2 (germline): SGHRS, YFSETQ. Deletions cut 0 bases from V and 5 bases from J, with 8 bases between. This CDR3 comprises 13 residues. The CDR3 nucleotides are TGCGCCAGCAGCTTGGGCCAGCGGGAGACCCAGTACTTC. This translates into CASSLGQRETQYF. Using reference TRBV5-1 and TRBJ2-5 for the parts outside the CDR3, the full variable domain is KAGVTQTPRYLIKTRGQQVTLSCSPISGHRSVSWYQQTPGQGLQFLFEYFSETQRNKGNFPGRFSGRQFSNSRSEMNVSTLELGDSALYLCASSLGQRETQYFGPGTRLLVL.

The chain employs TRBV18 and TRBJ2-5; a weak D match, TRBD2 (6 bases). V lost 3 bases, J lost 3 bases, and 8 bases lay in between. CDR3 size: 13 residues. The germline CDR1 and CDR2 sequences are KGHSH and LQKENI. CDR3 DNA sequence: TGTGCCAGCTCACCCGGGGGAGAAGAGACCCAGTACTTC. It codes for CASSPGGEETQYF.

A word on this clone: In the same sample, other DNA sequences code for this CDR3. The chain has TRBV5-1 and TRBJ2-5; D possibly corresponds to TRBD1 (5 bases). The ends were cut back, 4 bases at V and 2 bases at J, with 6 bases in the middle. The V gene's germline CDR1 is SGHRS and CDR2 YFSETQ. This CDR3 is 12 amino acids long. The CDR3 DNA sequence: TGCGCCAGCAGCCGACAGCAAGAGACCCAGTACTTC. Amino acids: CASSRQQETQYF.

The CDR3 loop is CASSFTSGGPSYEQYF. CDR3 coding DNA: TGTGCCAGCAGCTTTACTAGCGGGGGGCCGTCCTACGAGCAGTACTTC. This chain links TRBV7-2 with TRBJ2-7; TRBD2 agrees at 12 bases. The CDR3 consists of 16 residues. V lost 3 bases, J lost 1 base, and 4 bases stayed unmatched. Germline lookup yields CDR1 SGHTA and CDR2 FQGNSA.

This clone was detected only a few times. V is TRBV6-6 and J is TRBJ2-5, with a weak D call TRBD2 (6 bases). Germline V gene data show CDR1 as MNHNY and CDR2 as SVGAGI (reference sequence). CDR3 size: 13 residues. Trimming removed 8 bases from V and 5 bases from J, with 15 bases in between. CDR3 sequence (DNA): TGTGCCAGCGGGGGAACCGGAGGGGAGACCCAGTACTTC. The encoded protein is CASGGTGGETQYF.

This clone occurred a few times. The rearrangement links TRBV23-1 to TRBJ1-2, with D possibly being TRBD1 (5 bases). TRBV23-1 is given ORF status, its function remaining uncertain. V dropped 3 bases and J dropped 2 bases, with 10 bases sitting between them. This CDR3 spans 14 amino acids. The CDR3 bases are TGCGCCAGCAGTCATCCAGGGAAGAACTATGGCTACACCTTC. It is translated as CASSHPGKNYGYTF.

The V and J genes are TRBV5-1 and TRBJ1-1; D may be TRBD1 (6 bases). Trimming removed 3 bases at V and 0 bases at J, with 18 bases between. Germline CDR1 SGHRS, CDR2 YFSETQ. This CDR3 region has 17 residues. The CDR3: CASSSLGPTGLNTEAFF. In DNA, the CDR3 is TGCGCCAGCAGCTCATTGGGGCCAACAGGGCTGAACACTGAAGCTTTCTTT.

This chain links TRBV27 with TRBJ2-2, with 7 bases matching TRBD1. V was clipped by 6 bases and J by 0 bases; unmatched bases: 4. The V gene's germline CDR1 is MNHEY and CDR2 SMNVEV (reference sequence). There are 15 residues in the CDR3. The CDR3 DNA is TGTGCCAGCAGACTAGGGACAGCGAACACCGGGGAGCTGTTTTTT. Encoded protein: CASRLGTANTGELFF.

This clone turned up a few times. V is TRBV7-2 and J is TRBJ2-1; 9 nucleotides line up with TRBD2. Trimming at V came to 7 bases and at J to 6 bases, leaving 10 bases not matched to a gene. CDR3 length: 15 amino acids. Germline V lookup: CDR1 SGHTA, CDR2 FQGNSA. CDR3 DNA: TGTGCCAGCACCTGGCCCGCGGGGGGGGTCAATGAGCAGTTCTTC. Protein: CASTWPAGGVNEQFF.

This clone has a handful of counts. The chain combines TRBV30 with TRBJ1-5, with D possibly matching TRBD1 (6 bases). V lost 6 bases, J lost 2 bases, and 11 bases lay in between. The V gene's germline CDR1 is GTSNPN and CDR2 SVGIG (reference sequence). The CDR3 runs to 13 residues. CDR3 sequence: CACQGGGNQPQHF. The CDR3 DNA reads TGTGCCTGCCAAGGGGGGGGCAATCAGCCCCAGCATTTT.